The next 28 T cell receptor beta chains were all read from a single sample in a study of kidney transplant recipient with SARS-CoV-2 infection. Each CDR3 protein is one row after TCRdb ran MiXCR on the reads. The repertoire includes approximately 250,000 distinct CDR3 sequences, roughly 26% of them detected once, and roughly 7% sits in the top ten. Sequencing was performed on a blood sample, taken at baseline and between days 110 and 120 from a kidney transplant recipient. All receptors derive from a young adult male patient who had COVID-19 and was a kidney transplant recipient. The T cells may come from the graft donor.

This clonotype has at least ten counts. The rearrangement uses TRBV28 and TRBJ2-3, with unresolved D. Trimming shortened V by 4 bases and J by 1 base, and 9 bases separated the two germline ends. Germline CDR1 reads MDHEN; CDR2 reads SYDVKM. This CDR3 comprises 14 residues. The CDR3 sequence: CASSSFYRTDTQYF. DNA of the CDR3: TGTGCCAGCAGTTCCTTTTACCGCACAGATACGCAGTATTTT.

About this clonotype itself: This may stem from a read error, because a much larger clone lies one nucleotide away. No conserved phenylalanine or tryptophan ends this CDR3, so it is likely a read error. The chain recombines TRBV6-5 with TRBJ1-2; D not resolved. CDR1 is MNHEY and CDR2 is SVGAGI in the germline V gene. The CDR3 is made up of 17 amino acids. V was cut by 4 bases and J by 4 bases, with 22 bases left in between. The CDR3 spells CASSCMKPYGKTYGYTS. For the CDR3, the DNA is TGTGCCAGCAGTTGCATGAAGCCTTACGGAAAGACCTATGGCTACACCTCC.

Points on this clonotype: Given a much more abundant clone one base away, this may be a read error. The V gene is TRBV5-1, the J gene TRBJ1-1; TRBD1 matches at 8 bases. The germline CDR1 and CDR2 sequences are SGHRS and YFSETQ. The CDR3 runs to 14 residues. Trimming took 6 bases from V and 3 from J; bases not matched to a gene: 7. CDR3: CASNWGQDYTEAFF. The CDR3 coding sequence is TGCGCCAGCAACTGGGGACAGGACTACACTGAAGCTTTCTTT.

This clonotype showed up many times. V is TRBV5-1 and J is TRBJ1-3; the D is unclear. The germline V and J ends were trimmed by 0 bases and 2 bases, with 15 bases remaining between them. The CDR3 extends over 17 amino acids. Germline CDR1 SGHRS, CDR2 YFSETQ. CDR3 bases: TGCGCCAGCAGCTTGGGACACGTGGCTCGAGCTGGAAACACCATATATTTT. Protein product: CASSLGHVARAGNTIYF.

A word on this clonotype: It may be a read error: a sequence one base away is much more abundant. The V gene is TRBV6-6, the J gene TRBJ1-2; D uncertain. The germline V gene encodes CDR1 MNHNY and CDR2 SVGAGI (reference sequence). The CDR3 is 17 amino acids. Here the CDR3 reads CANSSCSGGRKTYGYTF. The CDR3, as DNA: TGTGCCAACAGTTCGTGTTCAGGTGGGAGAAAGACCTATGGCTACACCTTC.

This clonotype was recorded at least ten times. This chain links TRBV30 with TRBJ1-2; 8 bases align to TRBD1. The CDR3 spans 12 residues. The germline V gene encodes CDR1 GTSNPN and CDR2 SVGIG (reference sequence). The V segment lost 4 bases and the J segment 7 bases; nucleotides outside the gene matches: 5. Here the CDR3 reads CAWIDRGSGYTF. The DNA for the CDR3 is TGTGCCTGGATAGACAGGGGCAGTGGCTACACCTTC.

This clonotype was detected many times. The rearrangement joins TRBV25-1 to TRBJ1-1, with D possibly TRBD1 on 6 matching bases. Trimming took 2 bases from V and 0 from J, leaving 13 bases between them. Germline V lookup: CDR1 MGHDK, CDR2 SYGVNS. The CDR3 has 16 amino acids. CDR3 residues: CASSEIGGRLNTEAFF. CDR3 sequence (DNA): TGTGCCAGCAGTGAAATTGGGGGCCGCTTGAACACTGAAGCTTTCTTT. Variable domain in full (rest from reference TRBV25-1 and TRBJ1-1): EADIYQTPRYLVIGTGKKITLECSQTMGHDKMYWYQQDPGMELHLIHYSYGVNSTEKGDLSSESTVSRIRTEHFPLTLESARPSHTSQYLCASSEIGGRLNTEAFFGQGTRLTVV.

Ten or more counts support this clonotype. The rearrangement uses TRBV5-3 and TRBJ1-2; D is undetermined. TRBV5-3 is an ORF, with its function uncertain. CDR3 length: 16 residues. V lost 7 bases and J 4 bases, leaving 23 bases between the germline ends. The CDR3 coding sequence is TGTGCCAGATGCATCGTAGTGGTGAGAAAGACCTATGGCTACACCTTC. Translating it yields CARCIVVVRKTYGYTF.

This clonotype was observed many times. The genes are TRBV3-1 and TRBJ1-1; D not resolved. Germline V gives CDR1 LGHDT, CDR2 YNNKEL (reference sequence). CDR3 length equals 17 residues. Trimming removed 5 bases at V and 4 bases at J, with 23 bases between. CDR3 region: CASSVICPISIRTEAFF. The CDR3 region has the DNA TGTGCCAGCAGCGTAATCTGTCCCATTTCAATTCGCACTGAAGCTTTCTTT.

Notes on this clonotype: A much larger clone sits a single nucleotide away, making a read error possible. The CDR3: CASSGWATSRRTYGYTF. DNA of the CDR3: TGTGCCAGCAGCGGATGGGCAACAAGCAGAAGGACCTATGGCTACACCTTC. The V gene is TRBV11-2, the J gene TRBJ1-2, with unresolved D. The germline V gene encodes CDR1 SGHAT and CDR2 FQNNGV. V lost 5 bases and J 4 bases, leaving 23 bases between the germline ends. CDR3 length: 17 amino acids.

This clonotype was recorded at least ten times. The chain links TRBV20-1 to TRBJ1-1; D is unresolved. CDR1 and CDR2 (germline): DFQATT, SNEGSKA (reference sequence). The CDR3 has 19 residues. V was pared by 0 bases and J by 0 bases, with 23 bases between. CDR3 DNA sequence: TGCAGTGCTAGAGATCCGGTCAAGGGCGGCTCAAGCCTGAACACTGAAGCTTTCTTT. Translation: CSARDPVKGGSSLNTEAFF.

V is TRBV3-2 and J is TRBJ2-1; TRBD1 was called by the table and not checked on the DNA. TRBV3-2 is tagged as a pseudogene. The CDR3 extends over 12 amino acids. Here the CDR3 DNA reads TGTGCCAGCAGCCAGCCCCGGGGGGAGCAGTTCTTC. Its translation is CASSQPRGEQFF.

This clonotype has a count of ten or more. The V call is TRBV28, the J call TRBJ2-2; D unclear. The CDR3 is 14 residues long. Germline V lookup: CDR1 MDHEN, CDR2 SYDVKM. Trimming shortened V by 5 bases and J by 7 bases, and 14 bases separated the two germline ends. The CDR3 here is CASSIGKFDGELFF. In DNA form, the CDR3 reads TGTGCCAGCAGTATAGGGAAATTTGACGGGGAGCTGTTTTTT.

This clonotype was observed many times. This rearrangement joins TRBV12-3 or TRBV12-4 to TRBJ1-2; no clear D gene. The V and J ends lost 5 bases and 4 bases respectively, with 23 bases between them. The CDR3 runs to 17 residues. The CDR3 loop is CASSQPSSFRKTYGYTF. In DNA form, the CDR3 reads TGTGCCAGCAGTCAACCCTCCAGCTTCCGAAAGACCTATGGCTACACCTTC.

A note on this clonotype: A read error may be the cause here, since a much bigger clone is one base away. The V gene is TRBV20-1, the J gene TRBJ2-7; 9 bases agree with TRBD1. The CDR3 has 16 residues. Germline V CDR1 and CDR2: DFQATT, SNEGSKA (reference sequence). The CDR3 loop reads CSAIPHDRGVFYERYF. The DNA for the CDR3 is TGCAGTGCTATCCCTCATGACAGGGGGGTCTTCTACGAGCGGTACTTC.

Comment on this clonotype: This may be a read error, as it is one base from a much larger clone. CDR3 amino acids: CASSSRVKWRKTYGYTF. The CDR3 nucleotides read TGTGCCAGCAGCAGCAGGGTTAAGTGGCGAAAGACCTATGGCTACACCTTC. This chain links TRBV7-6 with TRBJ1-2, with D perhaps TRBD1 (5 bases). The CDR3 consists of 17 residues. The V and J ends lost 5 bases and 4 bases respectively, with 23 bases between them. The germline V gene has CDR1 SGHVS and CDR2 FNYEAQ.

This clonotype showed up many times. The V call is TRBV12-3 or TRBV12-4, the J call TRBJ2-1; 11 bases match TRBD2. This CDR3 is 15 amino acids long. With 5 bases clipped from V and 6 bases from J, the junction kept 6 bases outside the gene matches. The DNA for the CDR3 is TGTGCCAGCAGTCGTGGGACTAGCGGCCTCAATGAGCAGTTCTTC. Protein: CASSRGTSGLNEQFF.

As to this clonotype: Given a much more abundant clone one base away, this may be a read error. J is TRBJ2-2 and V is TRBV9; D may be TRBD2 (6 bases). In germline, CDR1 is SGDLS, CDR2 YYNGEE. The CDR3 runs to 15 residues. DNA of the CDR3: TGTGCCAGCAGCGTTACAGGTTGGGGCACCGGGGGGCTGTTTTTT. Protein product: CASSVTGWGTGGLFF.

Many counts were recorded for this clonotype. The chain joins TRBV30 to TRBJ2-2; TRBD2 agrees at 12 bases. The CDR3 is 16 amino acids. CDR1 GTSNPN and CDR2 SVGIG come from the germline V gene (reference sequence). Trimming at V came to 4 bases and at J to 2 bases, leaving 5 bases not matched to a gene. CDR3 nucleotides: TGTGCCTGGAACGGACTAGCGGGAACTAACACCGGGGAGCTGTTTTTT. This encodes CAWNGLAGTNTGELFF.

At least ten counts were recorded for this clonotype. The chain carries TRBV5-1 and TRBJ1-4; D is ambiguous. The CDR3 extends over 14 amino acids. V was clipped by 0 bases and J by 6 bases, with 9 bases between them. Looked up from germline, CDR1 is SGHRS and CDR2 is YFSETQ. CDR3 bases: TGCGCCAGCAGCTTGGAAAAACTGGATGAAAAACTGTTTTTT. Translating gives CASSLEKLDEKLFF. Filled out from reference TRBV5-1 and TRBJ1-4, the complete variable domain reads KAGVTQTPRYLIKTRGQQVTLSCSPISGHRSVSWYQQTPGQGLQFLFEYFSETQRNKGNFPGRFSGRQFSNSRSEMNVSTLELGDSALYLCASSLEKLDEKLFFGSGTQLSVL.

This clonotype has a count of ten or more. The chain combines TRBV6-8 with TRBJ2-7, with D hard to call. V lost 5 bases and J lost 4, with 6 bases in between. This CDR3 spans 11 amino acids. Germline V CDR1 and CDR2: MNHGY, SAAAGT. CDR3: CASSEGYEQYF. The CDR3 DNA reads TGTGCCAGCAGTGAAGGTTACGAGCAGTACTTC.

About this clonotype: This may arise from a read error, as a much more abundant clone is one base away. V is TRBV5-4 and J is TRBJ1-4; no firm D call. This CDR3 has 15 amino acids. The ends were cut back, 5 bases at V and 2 bases at J, with 13 bases in the middle. Germline loops: CDR1 SGHNT, CDR2 YYREEE (reference sequence). In DNA form, the CDR3 reads TGTGCCAGCAGTTTCGACAAGGCGACTAATGAAAAACTGTTTTTT. This gives the protein CASSFDKATNEKLFF.

In its sample, this clonotype was seen many times. No DNA is shown, since the ends of the CDR3 on it are uncertain; the CDR3 is the one TCRdb lists. CDR3 amino acids: CISVPENEGEVGKTYGYTF. The rearrangement uses TRBV7-5 and TRBJ1-2. TRBV7-5 is given as a pseudogene. The CDR3 has 19 residues if both end residues are counted.

To note about this clonotype: This clone may be a read error of a much larger clone one base away. J is TRBJ2-2 and V is TRBV7-2; 8 nucleotides line up with TRBD1. Per the germline V gene, CDR1 is SGHTA and CDR2 is FQGNSA. The CDR3 has 16 residues. CDR3 amino acids: CASSLGKTGATGELLF. The CDR3 DNA reads TGTGCCAGCAGCTTAGGAAAGACAGGGGCCACCGGGGAGCTGTTGTTT.

Of note for this clonotype: A much larger clone lies one base from this, so it may be a read error. The chain recombines TRBV12-3 or TRBV12-4 with TRBJ2-4; D is possibly TRBD1 (6 bases). The J call is in doubt because the DNA end fits TRBJ1-2 better. CDR3 length: 17 amino acids. The CDR3 DNA sequence: TGTGCCAGCAGTCGACGGGACACAGCAGGAAAGACCTATTGCTACACCTTC. Translating it yields CASSRRDTAGKTYCYTF.

This clonotype occurred many times. The chain links TRBV6-1 to TRBJ2-4; 10 bases agree with TRBD1. The end of the DNA fits TRBJ2-7 better, so the J call may be wrong. The CDR3 loop spans 17 amino acids. Germline V gene lookup returns CDR1 MNHNS and CDR2 SASEGT. In nucleotides, the CDR3 is TGTGCCAGCAGTGAAGGACAGGGGGCGCGGATCTTCCACGAGCAGTACTTC. Translated, it gives CASSEGQGARIFHEQYF.

In this sample, this clonotype turned up many times. V gene TRBV6-1 combines with J gene TRBJ1-2, with unresolved D. The CDR3 spans 17 residues. The germline V gene encodes CDR1 MNHNS and CDR2 SASEGT. V gave up 5 bases and J gave up 4 bases, with 23 bases separating them. The CDR3 sequence is CASSRSLECRKTYGYTF. Here the CDR3 DNA reads TGTGCCAGCAGTCGTTCGTTGGAATGTAGAAAGACCTATGGCTACACCTTC.

The J gene is TRBJ1-2, the V gene TRBV10-2; no definite D call. Looked up from germline, CDR1 is WSHSY and CDR2 is SAAADI. Trimming cost V 7 bases and J 4 bases, with 25 bases left between them. The CDR3 consists of 17 residues. CDR3 in DNA: TGCGCCAGCAATGTTGGTTACACTTCTAGAAAGACCTATGGCTACACCTTC. It translates to CASNVGYTSRKTYGYTF.